The TCR beta chain described here comes from a study of cytomegalovirus exposure and HLA in healthy donors. Broader study findings: The authors later found HLA-associated TCR beta chains more clonally expanded than equally common others.

Note on this clone: Its matching antigen is unknown.

V lost 5 bases to trimming and J lost 0 bases; unmatched junction nucleotides: 13. Per the germline V gene, CDR1 is SEHNR and CDR2 is FQNEAQ (reference sequence). The CDR3 extends over 19 amino acids. Primers: 60 Vbeta forward and 13 Jbeta reverse. Sequenced by immunoSEQ multiplex PCR; TCRdb stores in-frame clones only, minus some. The sample has some 98,000 clones, approximately 82% seen once. The specimen was PBMCs. This receptor was identified in a female donor in good health and CMV-seropositive. The V and J genes are TRBV7-9 and TRBJ2-1; 10 nucleotides line up with TRBD2. CDR3 in DNA: TGTGCCAGCAGCGGGGCCGGGACTAGCGTCGGAAGCTCCTACAATGAGCAGTTCTTC. This gives the protein CASSGAGTSVGSSYNEQFF.